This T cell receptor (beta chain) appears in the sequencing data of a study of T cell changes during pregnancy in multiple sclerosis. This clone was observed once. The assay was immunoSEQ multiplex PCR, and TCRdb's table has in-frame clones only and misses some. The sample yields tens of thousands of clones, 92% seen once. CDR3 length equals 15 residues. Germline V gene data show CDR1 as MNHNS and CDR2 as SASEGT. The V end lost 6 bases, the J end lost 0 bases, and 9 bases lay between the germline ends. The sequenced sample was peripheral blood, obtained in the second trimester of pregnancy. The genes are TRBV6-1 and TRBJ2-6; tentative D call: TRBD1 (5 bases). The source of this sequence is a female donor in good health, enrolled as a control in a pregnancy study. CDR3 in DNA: TGTGCCAGCAGGGCGACAGTCTCTGGGGCCAACGTCCTGACTTTC. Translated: CASRATVSGANVLTF.